The entry below describes one T cell receptor beta chain. No cognate antigen has been identified for it. One base away there is no much larger clone; base qualities are not given. The entry originates in a study of long-term antiretroviral therapy in people with HIV (dated by TCRdb to between 2021 and 2023). General notes on the study: The earliest samples were collected roughly a decade before the 2015 WHO recommendation for immediate ART, at a time when ART was usually postponed until CD4 counts fell. A total of over 150 cryopreserved PBMC samples came from 25 to 30 adults with confirmed HIV infection and were collected serially over a mean of about six years (range 1-12). Eleven of the 30 participants with HIV were female. No cross-contamination during QIAcube processing was seen in test extractions of a monoclonal T-cell line run alongside 33 polyclonal samples. A retrospective serial study tested whether changes in peripheral blood TRB repertoire composition and diversity were associated with ART initiation and durable HIV suppression.

Results and caveats for the whole study, not just this receptor: Narrower CDR3 length ranges were observed in HIV repertoires than in controls, and an antigen-experienced repertoire with only a slight naive shift after ART was suggested by the network structure. No data were available on ART adherence, viral resistance or therapy changes, limiting inferences about post-ART repertoire changes. Since PBMC availability was limited, sequencing covered only the TCR beta chain, with no alpha chain pairing. ART initiation was associated with a significant increase in TRB diversity, but diversity stayed significantly below transplant donor controls even after long-term ART. At every time point, the repertoire was dominated by expanded TRB clones first identified before ART initiation, although this dominance fluctuated and, in many PLHIV, declined after ART. Because cell numbers in pre-ART samples were limited, unsorted PBMC were profiled instead of sorted CD4+ and CD8+ T cells. The samples were dated from about 2004 to 2017, and the ART regimens that were used may be less effective than current ART regimens.

Participants were included only if at least one PBMC sample before ART initiation and at least two post-ART samples were available. Treatment was received in the United States of America by all participants with HIV. Cryopreserved samples of roughly 0.95-10 million PBMC were thawed and washed before DNA extraction. At the time of the earliest PBMC sample, participants with HIV were aged between roughly 23 and 60 years. PBMC samples were contributed by each participant from 1-4 timepoints before ART initiation and 2-8 timepoints after ART initiation, with a median of 7 samples. For every participant, serial HIV viral load, CD4+ T-cell count, ART history and demographic data were obtained. A Qiagen kit on a QIAcube was used to extract genomic DNA from unsorted PBMC, with samples processed in batches of 12. Sequencing of the TRB variable region was done with the immunoSEQ hsTCRB v3.0 assay at survey level resolution. The targeted TRB sequencing depth was about 40,000-55,000 T-cell genomes per sample. An Illumina MiSeq with a v3 150-cycle kit was used to sequence the pooled TRB libraries. Per the source publication's procedure: Repertoire analysis ran in R within a reproducible Nextflow workflow covering QC, data transformation and analysis. Custom analyses were implemented in LymphoSeq2, an R package for AIRR-Seq data exploration. After excluding a handful of samples that yielded fewer than 5000 total TRB sequences, 150 to 200 HIV repertoires remained for analysis. Of the roughly 180 retained HIV repertoires, 55 to 60 were collected before and around 130 after ART initiation. Repertoires were downsampled to 5000 TRB nucleotide sequences, with summary statistics averaged over 100 downsampling iterations. TRB sequences were retained for analysis only if CDR3 regions of at least seven amino acids were present. Diversity was assessed using a clonality score derived from Shannon entropy and using the Gini coefficient. In the repertoire networks, any two of the top 5000 CDR3 amino acid sequences were connected whenever the two sequences differed by an edit distance of one. For TRB CDR3 amino acid sequences, GLIPH2 was used to predict antigen specificity groups and MHC restriction. CDR3 amino acid sequences were matched against VDJdb and McPAS-TCR to flag known CMV, EBV, HIV or tissue antigen associations. Pre-ART, post-ART and control groups were compared with Wilcoxon signed-rank tests and Holm-Bonferroni correction. TCRdb limited this immuneACCESS table to in-frame rearrangements with V and J called. A share of clones is missing; checked studies link under half to unresolved V genes, and the rest is unexplained. The DNA was the basis for D and trimming; V, J and clone size are from that table. The sample table lists more than 35,000 clones, approximately 85% of them with a count of one. The ten largest clones represent roughly 10% of the sample.

At the junction V is shortened by 7 bases and J by 2 bases; bases outside the gene matches: 8. Via the germline V gene, CDR1 is MDHEN and CDR2 SYDVKM. The CDR3 holds 16 amino acids from the cysteine to the phenylalanine. Only the CDR3 DNA is retained, 48 bases long and in frame from the first base. This sequence was found in a man between 18 and 35 years old with HIV. The chain uses TRBV28 and TRBJ2-4; TRBD1 fits 10 bases in the junction. The source material was unsorted PBMCs, sampled 2.2 years after starting antiretroviral therapy. The DNA sequence is as follows: TGTGCCAGCAATACCCCGGGACAGGGGCCCAAAAACATTCAGTACTTC. It translates as CASNTPGQGPKNIQYF. The CDR3 plus the reference TRBV28 and TRBJ2-4 genes for the other parts give the full variable domain: DVKVTQSSRYLVKRTGEKVFLECVQDMDHENMFWYRQDPGLGLRLIYFSYDVKMKEKGDIPEGYSVSREKKERFSLILESASTNQTSMYLCASNTPGQGPKNIQYFGAGTRLSVL.